This T cell receptor beta chain was retrieved from a study of Graves' ophthalmopathy and Graves' hyperthyroidism. Study-wide background: Ophthalmopathy not arising within 18 months of follow-up defined hyperthyroidism as stable.

The authors amplified TCR beta CDR3 regions, and they did so from RNA transcripts for repertoire sequencing. In the first round, RT-PCR was carried out with HTBI primers, and a multiplex PCR formed the second round. TCRdb reprocessed the multiplex PCR reads via MiXCR and lists one record per CDR3 protein. This sample has around 1.1 million distinct CDR3 sequences, with about 40% found just once. Enrolled hyperthyroidism patients had a new diagnosis, a duration under 2 months, and an age of 18 to 65. The CDR3 consists of 15 residues. Germline V gives CDR1 MNHNY, CDR2 SVGAGI (reference sequence). V lost 0 bases and J 4 bases, leaving 12 bases between the germline ends.

J is TRBJ1-1 and V is TRBV6-6; D ambiguous. This TCR was sampled from an adult man with Graves' hyperthyroidism. The material sequenced was peripheral blood or thyroid tissue (not recorded which). The CDR3 nucleotides read TGTGCCAGCAGTTACTCGAGTGGGGTGGGCACTGAAGCTTTCTTT. As protein: CASSYSSGVGTEAFF.